This TCR beta chain is drawn from a study of cytomegalovirus exposure and HLA in healthy donors (dated by TCRdb to 2015 to 2018). Study-level background: According to an earlier analysis of a few hundred of the donors, about 179 million T cells yielded some 110 million unique TCR beta sequences and about 280 Gb of sequence data. About 300 gigabases of sequencing data and approximately 91 million unique TCR sequences made up an early release that covered several hundred HLA-typed donors. The genetic ancestry cluster associated with self-reported Caucasian donors included about four fifths of the roughly 400 genotyped donors. The study aimed to test whether signatures of past pathogen exposure could be identified by cataloging public T cell receptors. The T cell repertoires of 670 or so subjects were profiled by immunosequencing and related to cytomegalovirus serostatus. Besides the first cohort of 550 to 750 subjects, a separate validation cohort made up of roughly 120 different subjects was used. The study combined high-throughput TCR immunosequencing, statistical association of individual TCRs with disease status, and machine learning to predict cytomegalovirus infection status. In a later analysis, previously published TCR beta repertoires from about 640 donors were re-analyzed and high-resolution HLA genotyping was added so that TCR occurrence patterns could be studied. Rather than using new phenotypic data, the later analysis identified candidate immune exposures from TCR beta sequences and from how often those sequences occurred across donors. To decide whether each TCR beta V gene segment behaved as functional or pseudogenic, an earlier analysis of over 500 of the donors relied on high-throughput TCR beta sequencing. Donor age, sex, ethnicity and CMV serostatus were compiled alongside the repertoire data. Genome-wide SNP genotypes for about 55% of the 666 donors were used in a later genetic analysis, which treated that subset as a discovery cohort. All discovery cohort repertoires had been generated using a single sequencing platform. HLA typing included class I and class II loci at four-digit resolution. Typing coverage differed by locus: A, B, C, DRB1 and DQB1 were typed in about 620-640 donors, DQA1 in roughly 510, DPA1 in 600 to 610, and DPB1 in just under 490. Four to six DR-DQ haplotypes were handled as single units for association and clustering, since linkage in the cohort was strong. On average, roughly 240,000 unique TCR beta nucleotide sequences were sequenced per donor among about 400 genotyped donors of the cohort, with roughly 19% of those sequences being non-productive. Overall results and qualifications from the work: The classifier was reported to diagnose cytomegalovirus status with high specificity and sensitivity in both the original and validation cohorts. Roughly uniform sequencing depth across donors was assumed in presence/absence analyses, although this assumption may not hold. Most TCR sequences were observed very rarely across donors, whereas some public TCRs were present in many individuals. According to a later analysis, parvovirus B19, influenza, CMV and Epstein-Barr virus appeared linked to several top co-occurrence clusters. In a later genetic analysis, fewer N-insertions in productive TCRs were reported among donors in an Asian-associated ancestry cluster than the roughly 700-donor mean. Compared with equally common non-associated chains, HLA-associated TCR beta chains in a later analysis were more clonally expanded and had lower generation probabilities. The only immune exposure information available for the cohort was CMV serostatus. A later analysis found that most CMV-associated TCR beta chains appeared HLA-restricted, with HLA associations seemingly driven largely by CMV exposure. Some IMGT-functional V segments, including TRBV6-2 and TRBV6-3, could not be told apart with the 87-base-pair reads, so those segments were excluded. When HLA alleles, especially DR and DQ, strongly co-occurred, attributing TCR associations to individual alleles was difficult. The study listed 150 to 200 TCR beta chains as associated with cytomegalovirus. According to a later analysis, TCR association rates differed among HLA loci, with DRB1 alleles showing the most associated TCRs and HLA-C alleles showing the fewest. In vitro tests confirmed that a few of the cytomegalovirus-associated TCR beta chains recognize cytomegalovirus antigens. Because HLA typing was missing for some donors at each locus, association tests included only the typed subset. In an earlier analysis of more than 450 of the donors, most TCR beta V segments were observed in productive rearrangements about 87% or about 30% of the time, broadly matching IMGT annotations. A later analysis associated 15,000 to 20,000 TCR beta sequences with specific HLA alleles at a false discovery rate of 0.05. A group of highly shared sequence variants was considered likely to be a technical artifact of the sequencing pipeline. This cohort had only TCR beta chains sequenced, and the lack of alpha or paired-chain data limited which features could be detected. A further reported finding was that TCR beta sequences accurately predicted the HLA-A and HLA-B alleles for most subjects in the first cohort. Linkage disequilibrium might explain the correlated functional status among segregating V segments, but an unknown experimental factor could not be ruled out. Approximately 18 rarely observed V segments, including chromosome 9 orphons, were excluded from the earlier analysis of 550 to 700 of the donors because counts were too low. According to the authors, the approach could potentially be generalized to other disease states and immunological phenotypes. A later genetic analysis associated a missense DCLRE1C variant with V-gene and J-gene trimming of TCR beta chains, and an independent cohort replicated the association.

Libraries were constructed by the immunoSEQ multiplex PCR assay. For the multiplex PCR, a mixture combining 60 forward primers for TCR Vbeta segments and 13 reverse primers for TCR Jbeta segments was used. The CDR3 region of rearranged TCR beta genes was amplified from genomic DNA by a multiplex PCR assay. The amplified TCR beta libraries were sequenced on the Illumina HiSeq System as 87-base-pair reads. For the original study's pipeline: In a later analysis, roughly 80 million unique TCR beta chains were counted across the 500 to 850 repertoires, and roughly 10 million of these chains were shared by at least two donors. A nearest-neighbor algorithm error-corrected the raw reads and collapsed the reads into unique sequences, merging closely related sequences to remove PCR and sequencing errors. CDR3 sequences were aligned to IMGT reference sequences to assign V, D and J gene segments. For a sequence to be retained, a match of at least six nucleotides to both a V gene segment and a J gene segment was required. Rearrangements were classified as productive when the CDR3 lacked stop codons and remained in frame with V and J, and all other rearrangements were classified as non-productive. Following IMGT convention, CDR3 was defined as the stretch from the second conserved V-encoded cysteine to the conserved J-encoded phenylalanine. The earlier analysis of some 580 of the donors excluded any sequence lacking an unambiguous match to a single V gene segment. In an earlier analysis of several hundred of the donors, V segments were called functional above 56.7% productive rearrangements and were called segregating when the between-donor standard deviation exceeded 5%. To diagnose cytomegalovirus status from the catalog of TCR beta chain sequences, a statistical classification framework was built. A later analysis assigned V and J genes by comparing TCR nucleotide sequences with IMGT/GENE-DB human TR gene sequences. A later analysis assigned CDR3 sequences and most-parsimonious VDJ recombination scenarios with the TCRdist pipeline. In a later analysis, each TCR beta chain was defined by its CDR3 amino acid sequence together with its V-gene family, and reads lacking a unique V-gene family were excluded. In a later analysis, approximately 640 highly shared, low-generation-probability nucleotide sequences were removed to address suspected cross-contamination and a sequencing artifact. For each public chain, a later analysis derived a clonal expansion index from normalized ranks of inferred template counts within each repertoire. A later analysis computed generation probabilities with a VDJ recombination model fitted to out-of-frame rearrangements, and checked the results against IGoR. In a later analysis, hypergeometric tests were used to score TCR-TCR, TCR-HLA and TCR-CMV co-occurrence, with a repertoire-size bias correction applied to TCR pairs. A later analysis estimated false discovery rates by permuting HLA or CMV assignments 20 times. A later analysis grouped co-occurring TCRs with DBSCAN, adding TCRdist sequence similarity when clustering within HLA-allele-positive subsets. For co-occurrence clustering, repertoires with fewer than 30,000 or more than 120,000 public chains were excluded, along with a handful of repertoires with anomalous nucleotide sharing. TCRdb took over this immuneACCESS table, retaining in-frame rearrangements with V and J assigned. Such tables are incomplete; in checked studies, under half of the missing clones stem from an unresolved V gene, and the remainder is unexplained. V and J calls and clone size are those listed in that table; D and trimming were worked out from the DNA. The sample table shows about 260,000 clones, and 70% to 90% are seen once. Clones ranked in the top ten supply roughly 2% of the sample.

The germline V gene provides CDR1 SGHVS and CDR2 FQNEAQ. Compared with germline, V lacks 3 bases and J lacks 9 bases; bases without a gene match: 6. The CDR3 holds 13 amino acids from the cysteine to the phenylalanine. Just the 39-base CDR3 DNA is kept, in frame starting at base 1. In total, roughly 670 healthy bone marrow donors made up the cohort. At the time of sampling, all cohort members were nominally healthy, though unrecorded immune exposures were likely present. The donor tested CMV seropositive, placing the donor among the 289 seropositive members of the cohort. A peripheral blood sample was collected from each donor, and TCR beta sequencing was performed on peripheral blood mononuclear cells. The Qiagen DNeasy Blood Extraction Kit was used to extract genomic DNA from the blood cell samples. Regarding this clone: No antigen is known for it. Per-base quality was not reported, and no clone a single base away is much larger than it.

Material for sequencing was PBMCs. The clonotype originates from a woman between 40 and 55 years old in good health and CMV-seropositive. The rearrangement combines TRBV7-8 with TRBJ2-7; TRBD1 matches 9 bases in the middle. The CDR3 amino acid sequence is: CASSFDLTGGQYF. The sequence in DNA is TGTGCCAGCAGCTTCGACTTGACAGGGGGGCAGTACTTC.